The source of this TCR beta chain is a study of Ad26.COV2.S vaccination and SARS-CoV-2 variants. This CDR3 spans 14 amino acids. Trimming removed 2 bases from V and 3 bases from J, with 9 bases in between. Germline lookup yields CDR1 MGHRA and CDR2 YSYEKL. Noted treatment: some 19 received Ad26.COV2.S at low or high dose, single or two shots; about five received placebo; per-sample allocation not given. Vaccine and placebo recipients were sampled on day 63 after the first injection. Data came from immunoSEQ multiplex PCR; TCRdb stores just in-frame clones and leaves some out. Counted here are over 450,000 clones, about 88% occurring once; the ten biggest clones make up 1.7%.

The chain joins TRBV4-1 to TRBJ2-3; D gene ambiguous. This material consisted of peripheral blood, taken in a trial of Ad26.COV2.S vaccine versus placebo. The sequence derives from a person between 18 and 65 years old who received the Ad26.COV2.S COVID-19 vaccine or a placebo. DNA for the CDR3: TGCGCCAGCAGCCAAACCCTAGGGACAGATACGCAGTATTTT. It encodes CASSQTLGTDTQYF.